This T cell receptor (beta chain) was recorded in a study of cytotoxic CD8 clonotypes in ibrutinib-treated CLL. Study overall: The study recorded mean values of around 250,000 productive templates and 90,000 to 100,000 productive rearrangements per sample. Points from the study as a whole: Sustained-remission and progressing patients diverged in sampling times.

Profiling relied on immunoSEQ multiplex PCR, and the TCRdb table lists in-frame clones only, not all of them. The sample gives about 28,000 clones, 62% of which show up once; 12% to 15% is in the top ten. V trimming: 2 bases; J trimming: 7 bases; junction bases outside the gene matches: 3. CDR1 is MNHEY, CDR2 SVGAGI, per germline. This CDR3 is 15 amino acids long. The sample holds a few counts of this clone. Its antigen remains unidentified. Material: PBMCs, obtained before ibrutinib treatment. The chain joins TRBV6-5 to TRBJ1-4, with 11 bases aligning to TRBD1. The source of this sequence is a human donor with chronic lymphocytic leukemia. The CDR3 bases are TGTGCCAGCAGTTACGCCGGGACAGGGGGTGAAAAACTGTTTTTT. It specifies CASSYAGTGGEKLFF.